This T cell receptor beta chain was captured in a study of blood T cell repertoires in COVID-19. Study overall: COVID-19 samples collected from the United States, Italy and Spain covered acute and convalescent phases. T cells, B-cell-depleted T cells, or PBMCs provided the cDNA or gDNA that served as material.

Germline loops: CDR1 SNHLY, CDR2 FYNNEI. This CDR3 contains 16 residues. V lost 8 bases to trimming and J lost 4 bases; unmatched junction nucleotides: 14. In the original analysis: Using reference gene primer amplification, nucleated cell counts were estimated. Here immunoSEQ multiplex PCR was the method, and the copy in TCRdb shows in-frame clones only, minus some. For V, J and clone size, that table is used; D and trimming come from the DNA. The sample holds 130,000 to 150,000 clones, approximately 82% seen once. Sequences were obtained from peripheral blood. The TCR sequence derives from a human donor with acute or convalescent COVID-19. The donor label of this sample is uncertain. The chain couples TRBV2 to TRBJ2-3; TRBD2 matches 8 bases. Here the CDR3 reads CASGLRLAPQADTQYF. CDR3 nucleotides: TGTGCCAGCGGGTTGAGACTAGCGCCCCAAGCAGATACGCAGTATTTT. The full variable domain, in which reference TRBV2 and TRBJ2-3 provide the parts outside the CDR3, is EPEVTQTPSHQVTQMGQEVILRCVPISNHLYFYWYRQILGQKVEFLVSFYNNEISEKSEIFDDQFSVERPDGSNFTLKIRSTKLEDSAMYFCASGLRLAPQADTQYFGPGTRLTVL.